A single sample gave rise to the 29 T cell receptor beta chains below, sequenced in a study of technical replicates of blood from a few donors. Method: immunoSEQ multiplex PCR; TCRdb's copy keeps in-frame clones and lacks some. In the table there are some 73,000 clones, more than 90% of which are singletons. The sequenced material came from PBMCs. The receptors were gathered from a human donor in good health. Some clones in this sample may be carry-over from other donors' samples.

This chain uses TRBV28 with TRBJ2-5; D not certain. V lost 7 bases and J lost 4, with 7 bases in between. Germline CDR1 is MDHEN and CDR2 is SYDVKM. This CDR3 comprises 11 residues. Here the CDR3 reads CASTARETQYF. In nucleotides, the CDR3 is TGTGCCAGCACCGCGAGAGAGACCCAGTACTTC.

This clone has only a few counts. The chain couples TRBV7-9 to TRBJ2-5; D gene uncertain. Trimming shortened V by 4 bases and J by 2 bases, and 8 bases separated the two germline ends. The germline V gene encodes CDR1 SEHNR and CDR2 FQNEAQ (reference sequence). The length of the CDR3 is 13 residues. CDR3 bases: TGTGCCAGCAGCTCTCAGAATCAAGAGACCCAGTACTTC. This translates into CASSSQNQETQYF.

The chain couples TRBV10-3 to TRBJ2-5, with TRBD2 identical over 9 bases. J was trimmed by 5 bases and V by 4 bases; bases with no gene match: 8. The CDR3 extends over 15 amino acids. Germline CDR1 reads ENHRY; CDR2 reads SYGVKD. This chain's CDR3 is CAISAGSGSPETQYF. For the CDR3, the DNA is TGTGCCATCAGTGCAGGTAGCGGGAGTCCGGAGACCCAGTACTTC.

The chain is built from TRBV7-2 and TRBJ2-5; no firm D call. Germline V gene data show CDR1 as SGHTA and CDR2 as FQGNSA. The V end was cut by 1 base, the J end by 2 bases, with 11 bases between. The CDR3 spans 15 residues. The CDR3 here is CASSLGRGGQETQYF. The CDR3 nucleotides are TGTGCCAGCAGCTTAGGACGCGGTGGGCAAGAGACCCAGTACTTC.

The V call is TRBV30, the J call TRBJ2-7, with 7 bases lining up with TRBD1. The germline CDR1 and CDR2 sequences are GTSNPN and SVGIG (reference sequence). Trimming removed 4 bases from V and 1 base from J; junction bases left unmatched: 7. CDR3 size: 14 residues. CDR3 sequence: CAWTGQAWSYEQYF. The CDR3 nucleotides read TGTGCCTGGACCGGACAGGCCTGGTCCTACGAGCAGTACTTC.

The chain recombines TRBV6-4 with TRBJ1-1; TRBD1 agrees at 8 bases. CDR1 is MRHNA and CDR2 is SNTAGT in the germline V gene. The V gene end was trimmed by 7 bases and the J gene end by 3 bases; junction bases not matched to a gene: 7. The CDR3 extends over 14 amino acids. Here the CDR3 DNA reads TGTGCCAGCAACAGGACAGGGATGGACACTGAAGCTTTCTTT. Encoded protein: CASNRTGMDTEAFF.

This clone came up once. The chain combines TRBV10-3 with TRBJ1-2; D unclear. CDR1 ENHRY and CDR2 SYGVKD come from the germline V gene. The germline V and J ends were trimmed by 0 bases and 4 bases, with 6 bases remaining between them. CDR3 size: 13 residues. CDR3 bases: TGTGCCATCAGTGAGTCGAACAGCTATGGCTACACCTTC. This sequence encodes CAISESNSYGYTF.

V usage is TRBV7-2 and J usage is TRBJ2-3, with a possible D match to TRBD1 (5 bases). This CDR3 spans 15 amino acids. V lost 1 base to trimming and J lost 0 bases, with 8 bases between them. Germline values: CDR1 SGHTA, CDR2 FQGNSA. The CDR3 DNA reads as TGTGCCAGCAGCTTAGTGACAGCCAGCACAGATACGCAGTATTTT. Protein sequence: CASSLVTASTDTQYF.

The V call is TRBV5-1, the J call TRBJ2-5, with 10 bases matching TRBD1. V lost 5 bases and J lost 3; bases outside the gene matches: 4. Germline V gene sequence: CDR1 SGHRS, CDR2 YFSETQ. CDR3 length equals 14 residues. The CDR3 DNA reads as TGCGCCAGCAGTACCGGGACAGGGGAAGAGACCCAGTACTTC. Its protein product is CASSTGTGEETQYF.

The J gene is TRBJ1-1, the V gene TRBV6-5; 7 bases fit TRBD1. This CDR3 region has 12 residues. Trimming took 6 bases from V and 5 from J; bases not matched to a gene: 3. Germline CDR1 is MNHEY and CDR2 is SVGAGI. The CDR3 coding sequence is TGTGCCAGCAGAGCGACAGGGACTGAAGCTTTCTTT. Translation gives CASRATGTEAFF.

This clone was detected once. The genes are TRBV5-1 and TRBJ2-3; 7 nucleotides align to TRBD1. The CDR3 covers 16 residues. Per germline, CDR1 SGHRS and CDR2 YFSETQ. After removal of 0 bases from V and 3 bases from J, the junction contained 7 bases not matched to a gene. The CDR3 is CASSLGQGVGTDTQYF. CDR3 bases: TGCGCCAGCAGCTTGGGTCAGGGGGTAGGGACAGATACGCAGTATTTT.

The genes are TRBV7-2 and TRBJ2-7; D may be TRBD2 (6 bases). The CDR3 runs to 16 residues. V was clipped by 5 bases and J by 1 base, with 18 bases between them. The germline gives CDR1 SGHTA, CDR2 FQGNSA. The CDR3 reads CASSLPEGLVSYEQYF. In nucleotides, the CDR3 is TGTGCCAGCAGCCTACCGGAGGGACTGGTTTCCTACGAGCAGTACTTC.

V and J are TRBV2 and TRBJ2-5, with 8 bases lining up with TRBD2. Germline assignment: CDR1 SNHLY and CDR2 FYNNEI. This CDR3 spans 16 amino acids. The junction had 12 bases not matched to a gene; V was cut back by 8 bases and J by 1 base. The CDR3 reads CASSEWASGPQETQYF. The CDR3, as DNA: TGTGCCAGCTCAGAATGGGCTAGCGGGCCCCAAGAGACCCAGTACTTC.

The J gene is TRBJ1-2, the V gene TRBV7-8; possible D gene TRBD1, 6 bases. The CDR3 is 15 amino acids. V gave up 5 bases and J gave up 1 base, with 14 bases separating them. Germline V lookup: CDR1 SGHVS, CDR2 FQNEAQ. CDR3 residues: CASSPYREINYGYTF. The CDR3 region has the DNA TGTGCCAGCAGCCCCTACAGGGAGATTAACTATGGCTACACCTTC. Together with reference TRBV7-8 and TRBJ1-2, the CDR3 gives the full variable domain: GAGVSQSPRYKVAKRGQDVALRCDPISGHVSLFWYQQALGQGPEFLTYFQNEAQLDKSGLPSDRFFAERPEGSVSTLKIQRTQQEDSAVYLCASSPYREINYGYTFGSGTRLTVV.

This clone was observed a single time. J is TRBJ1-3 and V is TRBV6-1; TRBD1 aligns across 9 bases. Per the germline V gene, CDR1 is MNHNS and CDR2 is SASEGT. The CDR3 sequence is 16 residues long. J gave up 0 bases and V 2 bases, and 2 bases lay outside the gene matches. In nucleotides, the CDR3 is TGTGCCAGCAGTGAAAAGGGACAGGGCTCTGGAAACACCATATATTTT. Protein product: CASSEKGQGSGNTIYF.

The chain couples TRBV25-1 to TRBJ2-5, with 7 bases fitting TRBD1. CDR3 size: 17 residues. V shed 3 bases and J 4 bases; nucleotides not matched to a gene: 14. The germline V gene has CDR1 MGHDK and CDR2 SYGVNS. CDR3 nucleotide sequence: TGTGCCAGCAGTGATCTGGTGGGGACAGTCGACCCAGAGACCCAGTACTTC. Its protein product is CASSDLVGTVDPETQYF.

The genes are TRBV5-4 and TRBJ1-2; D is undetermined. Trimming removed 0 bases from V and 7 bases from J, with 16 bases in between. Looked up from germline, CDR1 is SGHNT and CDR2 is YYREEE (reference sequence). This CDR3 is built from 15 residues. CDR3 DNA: TGTGCCAGCAGCTTGGTTAGCGGGGAGAGTAGTGGCTACACCTTC. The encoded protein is CASSLVSGESSGYTF.

CDR3 DNA: TGTGCCAGCAGCTTACCGGGACTAGCGGGAGCGACCGGGGAGCTGTTTTTT. Amino acids: CASSLPGLAGATGELFF. The chain uses TRBV5-4 and TRBJ2-2; 14 bases align to TRBD2. Germline assignment: CDR1 SGHNT and CDR2 YYREEE (reference sequence). The V segment lost 2 bases and the J segment 5 bases; nucleotides outside the gene matches: 5. This CDR3 spans 17 amino acids.

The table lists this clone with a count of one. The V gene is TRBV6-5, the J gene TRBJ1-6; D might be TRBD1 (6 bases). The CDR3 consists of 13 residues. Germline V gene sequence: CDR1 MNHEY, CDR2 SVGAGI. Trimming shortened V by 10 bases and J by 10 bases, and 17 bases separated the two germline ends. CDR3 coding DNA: TGTGCCAACGAATCGCGGGGGGCCTCACCCCTCCACTTT. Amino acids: CANESRGASPLHF.

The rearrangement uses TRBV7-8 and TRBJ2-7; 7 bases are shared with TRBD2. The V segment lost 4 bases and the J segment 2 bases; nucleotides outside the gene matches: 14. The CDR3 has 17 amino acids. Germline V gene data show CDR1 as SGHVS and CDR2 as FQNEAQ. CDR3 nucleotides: TGTGCCAGCAGCTACAGAGTGGGGGGGAGGGCTACCTACGAGCAGTACTTC. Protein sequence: CASSYRVGGRATYEQYF.

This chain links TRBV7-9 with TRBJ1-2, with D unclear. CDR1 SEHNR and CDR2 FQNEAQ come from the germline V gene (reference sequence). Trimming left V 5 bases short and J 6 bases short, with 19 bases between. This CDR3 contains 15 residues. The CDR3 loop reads CASSTFRGPGHGYTF. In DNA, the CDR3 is TGTGCCAGCAGCACATTTCGGGGTCCGGGCCATGGCTACACCTTC.

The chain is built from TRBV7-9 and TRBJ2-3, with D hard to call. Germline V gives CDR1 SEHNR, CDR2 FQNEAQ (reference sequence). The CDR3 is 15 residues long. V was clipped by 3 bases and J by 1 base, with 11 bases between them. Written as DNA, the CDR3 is TGTGCCAGCAGCTTTGGCCCAGGTGGCACAGATACGCAGTATTTT. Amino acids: CASSFGPGGTDTQYF.

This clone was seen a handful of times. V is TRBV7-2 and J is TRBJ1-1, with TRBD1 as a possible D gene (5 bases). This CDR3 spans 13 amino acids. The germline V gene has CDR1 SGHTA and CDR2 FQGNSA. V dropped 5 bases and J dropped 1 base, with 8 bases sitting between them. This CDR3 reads CASSQQENTEAFF. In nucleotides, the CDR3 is TGTGCCAGCAGCCAACAGGAGAACACTGAAGCTTTCTTT. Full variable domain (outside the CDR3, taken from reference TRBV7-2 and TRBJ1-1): GAGVSQSPSNKVTEKGKDVELRCDPISGHTALYWYRQSLGQGLEFLIYFQGNSAPDKSGLPSDRFSAERTGGSVSTLTIQRTQQEDSAVYLCASSQQENTEAFFGQGTRLTVV.

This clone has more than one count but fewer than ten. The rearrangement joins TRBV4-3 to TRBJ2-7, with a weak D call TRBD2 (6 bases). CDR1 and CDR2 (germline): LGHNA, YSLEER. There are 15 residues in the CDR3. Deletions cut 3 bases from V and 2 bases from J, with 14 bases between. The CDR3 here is CASSQDYVEAYEQYF. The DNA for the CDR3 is TGCGCCAGCAGCCAGGACTACGTGGAGGCCTACGAGCAGTACTTC.

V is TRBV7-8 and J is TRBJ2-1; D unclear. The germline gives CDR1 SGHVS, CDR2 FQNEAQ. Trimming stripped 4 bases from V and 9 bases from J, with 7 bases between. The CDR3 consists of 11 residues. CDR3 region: CASSSGREQFF. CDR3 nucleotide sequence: TGTGCCAGCAGCTCGGGTCGTGAGCAGTTCTTC.

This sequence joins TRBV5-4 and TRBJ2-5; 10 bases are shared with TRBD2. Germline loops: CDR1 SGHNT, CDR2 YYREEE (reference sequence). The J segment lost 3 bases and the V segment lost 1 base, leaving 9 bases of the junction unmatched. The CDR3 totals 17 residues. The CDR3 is CASSLRVAGGGEETQYF. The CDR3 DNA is TGTGCCAGCAGCTTGCGAGTAGCGGGGGGCGGGGAAGAGACCCAGTACTTC.

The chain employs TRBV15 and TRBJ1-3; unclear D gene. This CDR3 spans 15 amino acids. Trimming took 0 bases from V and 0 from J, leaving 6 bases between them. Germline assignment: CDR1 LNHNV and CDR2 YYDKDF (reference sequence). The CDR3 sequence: CATSRDSSSGNTIYF. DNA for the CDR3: TGTGCCACCAGCAGAGATTCTAGCTCTGGAAACACCATATATTTT. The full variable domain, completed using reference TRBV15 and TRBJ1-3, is DAMVIQNPRYQVTQFGKPVTLSCSQTLNHNVMYWYQQKSSQAPKLLFHYYDKDFNNEADTPDNFQSRRPNTSFCFLDIRSPGLGDTAMYLCATSRDSSSGNTIYFGEGSWLTVV.

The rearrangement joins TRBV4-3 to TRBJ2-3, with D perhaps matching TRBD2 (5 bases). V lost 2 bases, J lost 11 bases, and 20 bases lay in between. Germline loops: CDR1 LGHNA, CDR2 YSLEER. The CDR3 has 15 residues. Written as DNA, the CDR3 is TGCGCCAGCAGCCAACTGCCACCACCGGGATCCCAGCAGTATTTT. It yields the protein CASSQLPPPGSQQYF.

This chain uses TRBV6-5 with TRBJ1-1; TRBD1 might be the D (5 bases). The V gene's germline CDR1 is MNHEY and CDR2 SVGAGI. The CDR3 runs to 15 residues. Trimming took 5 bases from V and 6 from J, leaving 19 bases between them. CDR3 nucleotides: TGTGCCAGCAGTCCCCCGACCGGGGGAAGGCCTGAAGCTTTCTTT. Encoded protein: CASSPPTGGRPEAFF.